This is a list of T cell receptor beta chains from one sample in a study of OX40 agonist ivuxolimab in advanced cancers. Generated by immunoSEQ multiplex PCR, the TCRdb table keeps only in-frame clones and is missing some. The data show about 50,000 clones, with 82% seen just once and under 5% held by the top ten. The source was CD4+ or CD8+ T cells sorted from blood, collected in a trial of the OX40 agonist ivuxolimab. These receptors were collected from an adult with an advanced solid tumor such as melanoma, head and neck, liver or kidney cancer. Each CDR3 is given with its conserved first and last residue. D genes are given only for firm matches. Clone size appears in some rows only: once, few, many, or a class for an expanded clone.

abundance: few; v_gene: TRBV7-9; len: 12; d_gene: .; j_gene: TRBJ2-3; CDR3nt: TGTGCCATCGGACAGACCACAGATACGCAGTATTTT; CDR3aa: CAIGQTTDTQYF
abundance: .; v_gene: TRBV6-1; len: 11; d_gene: .; j_gene: TRBJ1-2; CDR3nt: TGTGCCAGCAGTGAAGGCTATGGCTACACCTTC; CDR3aa: CASSEGYGYTF
abundance: .; v_gene: TRBV6-5; len: 14; d_gene: .; j_gene: TRBJ1-3; CDR3nt: TGTGCCAGCAGTTACGACGCCGGGACGGTCGTCCGGGATTTT; CDR3aa: CASSYDAGTVVRDF
abundance: .; v_gene: TRBV28; len: 16; d_gene: TRBD2; j_gene: TRBJ2-1; CDR3nt: TGTGCCAGCAGATTTAACGGGGGGGCGTTCGACGATGAGCAGTTCTTC; CDR3aa: CASRFNGGAFDDEQFF
abundance: .; v_gene: TRBV19; len: 15; d_gene: .; j_gene: TRBJ2-7; CDR3nt: TGTGCCAGTAGTATAAACCCCGCAATATCCTACGAGCAGTACTTC; CDR3aa: CASSINPAISYEQYF
abundance: .; v_gene: TRBV14; len: 14; d_gene: TRBD2; j_gene: TRBJ2-5; CDR3nt: TGTGCCAGCAGCTCTAGCGGGGGGGCAAAGACCCAGTACTTC; CDR3aa: CASSSSGGAKTQYF
abundance: .; v_gene: TRBV7-2; len: 14; d_gene: .; j_gene: TRBJ2-1; CDR3nt: TGTGCCAGCAGCGCCGACTTCTCCTACAATGAGCAGTTCTTC; CDR3aa: CASSADFSYNEQFF
abundance: once; v_gene: TRBV6-1; len: 14; d_gene: .; j_gene: TRBJ2-7; CDR3nt: TGTGCCAGCAGTGTCGCAGATTTAGACTACGAGCAGTACTTC; CDR3aa: CASSVADLDYEQYF
abundance: .; v_gene: TRBV19; len: 16; d_gene: .; j_gene: TRBJ2-6; CDR3nt: TGTGCCAGTAGTATGGCCCTCTCGGCTGGGGCCAACGTCCTGACTTTC; CDR3aa: CASSMALSAGANVLTF
abundance: .; v_gene: TRBV19; len: 15; d_gene: TRBD1; j_gene: TRBJ1-5; CDR3nt: TGTGCCAGTAGACCACAGGGGCCTAGCAATCAGCCCCAGCATTTT; CDR3aa: CASRPQGPSNQPQHF
abundance: .; v_gene: TRBV7-2; len: 19; d_gene: TRBD2; j_gene: TRBJ2-5; CDR3nt: TGTGCCAGCAGTTTACGCTCCGGGACTAGCGGGGGGAACCAAGAGACCCAGTACTTC; CDR3aa: CASSLRSGTSGGNQETQYF
abundance: .; v_gene: TRBV7-8; len: 18; d_gene: .; j_gene: TRBJ1-3; CDR3nt: TGTGCCAGCAGCTTACGGGCCCAACCTGAAAGCTCTGGAAACACCATATATTTT; CDR3aa: CASSLRAQPESSGNTIYF
abundance: .; v_gene: TRBV7-2; len: 11; d_gene: .; j_gene: TRBJ2-7; CDR3nt: TGTGCCAGCAGCCCTTCCTACGAGCAGTACTTC; CDR3aa: CASSPSYEQYF
abundance: .; v_gene: TRBV11-2; len: 18; d_gene: TRBD2; j_gene: TRBJ2-5; CDR3nt: TGTGCCAGCAGCTCAGCCGGGACTAGCGGGGGAGTCCAAGAGACCCAGTACTTC; CDR3aa: CASSSAGTSGGVQETQYF
abundance: .; v_gene: TRBV6-6; len: 15; d_gene: .; j_gene: TRBJ2-2; CDR3nt: TGTGCCAGCAGCCCATCGGACAGCCCCACCGGGGAGCTGTTTTTT; CDR3aa: CASSPSDSPTGELFF
abundance: .; v_gene: TRBV15; len: 16; d_gene: .; j_gene: TRBJ1-4; CDR3nt: TGTGCCACCAGCAGAGTGGGAAAGGGCGCGGGAGAAAAACTGTTTTTT; CDR3aa: CATSRVGKGAGEKLFF
abundance: .; v_gene: TRBV6-1; len: 15; d_gene: .; j_gene: TRBJ1-1; CDR3nt: TGTGCCAGCACCCTCTTGACAGCCATGAACACTGAAGCTTTCTTT; CDR3aa: CASTLLTAMNTEAFF
abundance: .; v_gene: TRBV7-8; len: 16; d_gene: .; j_gene: TRBJ1-5; CDR3nt: TGTGCCAGCAGCGAGAGTCGGGTAGGGGGCAATCAGCCCCAGCATTTT; CDR3aa: CASSESRVGGNQPQHF
abundance: .; v_gene: TRBV7-2; len: 18; d_gene: .; j_gene: TRBJ2-3; CDR3nt: TGTGCCAGCAGCTTAGATCTACGGCATAGTGGCGGGCGTGGCACGCAGTATTTT; CDR3aa: CASSLDLRHSGGRGTQYF
abundance: .; v_gene: TRBV21-1; len: 13; d_gene: .; j_gene: TRBJ2-5; CDR3nt: TGTGCCAGCACCGAGACAGAAAAAGTGACCCAGTACTTC; CDR3aa: CASTETEKVTQYF
abundance: .; v_gene: TRBV6-5; len: 15; d_gene: TRBD1; j_gene: TRBJ1-6; CDR3nt: TGTGCTAGCAGCTTACAGGGGGCTTTAAATTCACCCCTCCACTTT; CDR3aa: CASSLQGALNSPLHF
abundance: .; v_gene: TRBV19; len: 16; d_gene: TRBD2; j_gene: TRBJ2-1; CDR3nt: TGTGCCAGTAGTATAATAGGCGGGGGGGCCTACAATGAGCAGTTCTTC; CDR3aa: CASSIIGGGAYNEQFF
abundance: .; v_gene: TRBV2; len: 16; d_gene: .; j_gene: TRBJ2-1; CDR3nt: TGTGCCAGCAGTGAAATGGACCTATCATGGGACAATGAGCAGTTCTTC; CDR3aa: CASSEMDLSWDNEQFF
abundance: .; v_gene: TRBV6-1; len: 16; d_gene: TRBD2; j_gene: TRBJ2-7; CDR3nt: TGTGCCAGCAGTGCCGAAAGTAGCGGGGGCCCTTGGGAGCAGTACTTC; CDR3aa: CASSAESSGGPWEQYF
abundance: .; v_gene: TRBV7-2; len: 12; d_gene: .; j_gene: TRBJ1-5; CDR3nt: TGTGCCAGCAGCTTAGGCAATCAGCCCCAGCATTTT; CDR3aa: CASSLGNQPQHF
abundance: .; v_gene: TRBV7-6; len: 13; d_gene: .; j_gene: TRBJ2-3; CDR3nt: TGTGCCAGCAGCCTCCCGGGGACAGATACGCAGTATTTT; CDR3aa: CASSLPGTDTQYF
abundance: .; v_gene: TRBV2; len: 13; d_gene: .; j_gene: TRBJ2-2; CDR3nt: TGTGCCAGCAGTGGGAGGGGTACGGGGGAGCTGTTTTTT; CDR3aa: CASSGRGTGELFF
abundance: .; v_gene: TRBV30; len: 13; d_gene: .; j_gene: TRBJ2-6; CDR3nt: TGTGCCTGGACTGTCTCTGGGGCCAACGTCCTGACTTTC; CDR3aa: CAWTVSGANVLTF
abundance: .; v_gene: TRBV19; len: 17; d_gene: TRBD2; j_gene: TRBJ2-7; CDR3nt: TGTGCCAGTAGTCGGGCAGCGGGGGCAACTAATTCCTACGAGCAGTACTTC; CDR3aa: CASSRAAGATNSYEQYF
abundance: .; v_gene: TRBV9; len: 13; d_gene: TRBD1; j_gene: TRBJ1-1; CDR3nt: TGTGCCAGCAGCCGACGACAGGGCACTGAAGCTTTCTTT; CDR3aa: CASSRRQGTEAFF
abundance: .; v_gene: TRBV11-3; len: 13; d_gene: .; j_gene: TRBJ2-1; CDR3nt: TGTGCCAGCAGCTCCCGAGATGGGAATGAGCAGTTCTTC; CDR3aa: CASSSRDGNEQFF
abundance: few; v_gene: TRBV6-5; len: 13; d_gene: .; j_gene: TRBJ1-3; CDR3nt: TGTGCCAGCAGTCGCCTATATCGGGACACCATATATTTT; CDR3aa: CASSRLYRDTIYF
abundance: .; v_gene: TRBV7-9; len: 14; d_gene: .; j_gene: TRBJ1-2; CDR3nt: TGTGCCAGCAGCTCCATAGTGGCGGGGTCTGGCTACACCTTC; CDR3aa: CASSSIVAGSGYTF
abundance: .; v_gene: TRBV6-1; len: 15; d_gene: TRBD2; j_gene: TRBJ2-3; CDR3nt: TGTGCCAGCAGTGAAATGGGACTAGCAGCAGATACGCAGTATTTT; CDR3aa: CASSEMGLAADTQYF
abundance: .; v_gene: TRBV2; len: 13; d_gene: TRBD1; j_gene: TRBJ1-5; CDR3nt: TGTGCCAGCAGTGGGGACAGAAGGGAGCCCCAGCATTTT; CDR3aa: CASSGDRREPQHF
abundance: .; v_gene: TRBV19; len: 12; d_gene: .; j_gene: TRBJ1-1; CDR3nt: TGTGCCAGTAGTACCCGACAAGCTGAAGCTTTCTTT; CDR3aa: CASSTRQAEAFF
abundance: .; v_gene: TRBV7-8; len: 15; d_gene: .; j_gene: TRBJ2-1; CDR3nt: TGTGCCAGCAGCGCCTACAGGGTCGGACTCAATGAGCAGTTCTTC; CDR3aa: CASSAYRVGLNEQFF
abundance: .; v_gene: TRBV6-5; len: 13; d_gene: .; j_gene: TRBJ2-5; CDR3nt: TGTGCCAGCACCCGGGGGCACCTAGAGACCCAGTACTTC; CDR3aa: CASTRGHLETQYF
abundance: .; v_gene: TRBV28; len: 14; d_gene: .; j_gene: TRBJ2-5; CDR3nt: TGTGCCAGCAGTCACGCCTCGATACAAGAGACCCAGTACTTC; CDR3aa: CASSHASIQETQYF
abundance: .; v_gene: TRBV5-6; len: 13; d_gene: .; j_gene: TRBJ2-4; CDR3nt: TGTGCCAGCAGCGGGGCTGGCCGAAACATTCAGTACTTC; CDR3aa: CASSGAGRNIQYF
abundance: .; v_gene: TRBV6-6; len: 13; d_gene: .; j_gene: TRBJ1-5; CDR3nt: TGTGCCAGCACCGAAACAACGGAAGGGCCCCAGCATTTT; CDR3aa: CASTETTEGPQHF
abundance: .; v_gene: TRBV28; len: 14; d_gene: TRBD1; j_gene: TRBJ1-5; CDR3nt: TGTGCCAGCATTCCGGGACAGGGCCATCAGCCCCAGCATTTT; CDR3aa: CASIPGQGHQPQHF
abundance: .; v_gene: TRBV6-6; len: 15; d_gene: TRBD2; j_gene: TRBJ2-1; CDR3nt: TGTGCCAGCAGTCCGACTAGCGGGGGGGCCCATGAGCAGTTCTTC; CDR3aa: CASSPTSGGAHEQFF
abundance: few; v_gene: TRBV19; len: 14; d_gene: .; j_gene: TRBJ1-5; CDR3nt: TGTGCCACTAAGGAACAATGGAGCAATCAGCCCCAGCATTTT; CDR3aa: CATKEQWSNQPQHF
abundance: .; v_gene: TRBV7-2; len: 15; d_gene: TRBD1; j_gene: TRBJ2-2; CDR3nt: TGTGCCAGCAGCTTCCGGGACAGGGGTTCCGGGGAGCTGTTTTTT; CDR3aa: CASSFRDRGSGELFF
abundance: .; v_gene: TRBV7-2; len: 15; d_gene: TRBD2; j_gene: TRBJ2-1; CDR3nt: TGTGCCAGCAGCTTAAAAAGCGGGGGGGCCCGGGAGCAGTTCTTC; CDR3aa: CASSLKSGGAREQFF
abundance: .; v_gene: TRBV12-5; len: 16; d_gene: .; j_gene: TRBJ2-1; CDR3nt: TGTGCTAGCGCACCACTCCCGGGCCAGGGGACCGATGAGCAGTTCTTC; CDR3aa: CASAPLPGQGTDEQFF
abundance: .; v_gene: TRBV28; len: 16; d_gene: TRBD1; j_gene: TRBJ1-4; CDR3nt: TGTGCCAGCAGTTTGACAGGGTTTGCAACTAATGAAAAACTGTTTTTT; CDR3aa: CASSLTGFATNEKLFF
abundance: .; v_gene: TRBV11-3; len: 12; d_gene: .; j_gene: TRBJ1-1; CDR3nt: TGTGCCAGCAGGGGGCGCGGTACTGAAGCTTTCTTT; CDR3aa: CASRGRGTEAFF
abundance: .; v_gene: TRBV27; len: 14; d_gene: .; j_gene: TRBJ2-7; CDR3nt: TGTGCCAGCAGTTTAACGGCCCTCTCCTACGAGCAGTACTTC; CDR3aa: CASSLTALSYEQYF
abundance: few; v_gene: TRBV30; len: 12; d_gene: .; j_gene: TRBJ1-6; CDR3nt: TGTGCCTGGAGTAGGGGGAATTCACCCCTCCACTTT; CDR3aa: CAWSRGNSPLHF
abundance: .; v_gene: TRBV27; len: 16; d_gene: .; j_gene: TRBJ1-6; CDR3nt: TGTGCCAGCAGTTTTTATTCGAGCTCCTATAATTCACCCCTCCACTTT; CDR3aa: CASSFYSSSYNSPLHF
abundance: .; v_gene: TRBV7-9; len: 13; d_gene: TRBD1; j_gene: TRBJ2-7; CDR3nt: TGTGCCAGCAGCGAGACAGGGGTCGACGAGCAGTACTTC; CDR3aa: CASSETGVDEQYF
abundance: .; v_gene: TRBV2; len: 15; d_gene: .; j_gene: TRBJ2-1; CDR3nt: TGTGCCAGCAGTGAAGGGGGGACACACGTAAATGAGCAGTTCTTC; CDR3aa: CASSEGGTHVNEQFF
abundance: .; v_gene: TRBV6-5; len: 13; d_gene: TRBD2; j_gene: TRBJ2-5; CDR3nt: TGTGCCAGCAGTCGGACTAGCAGAGAGACCCAGTACTTC; CDR3aa: CASSRTSRETQYF
abundance: .; v_gene: TRBV10-3; len: 12; d_gene: .; j_gene: TRBJ1-1; CDR3nt: TGTGCCACAGCGACAGGAAACACTGAAGCTTTCTTT; CDR3aa: CATATGNTEAFF
abundance: .; v_gene: TRBV27; len: 23; d_gene: TRBD2; j_gene: TRBJ2-1; CDR3nt: TGTGCCAGCACCCTCCGAACTGTATATAGCGGGGGCCCGGGTAGGTTCTCCTACAATGAGCAGTTCTTC; CDR3aa: CASTLRTVYSGGPGRFSYNEQFF
abundance: .; v_gene: TRBV7-9; len: 14; d_gene: .; j_gene: TRBJ1-4; CDR3nt: TGTGCCAGCAGCTTAAAGTCAGAACATGAAAAACTGTTTTTT; CDR3aa: CASSLKSEHEKLFF
abundance: .; v_gene: TRBV6-5; len: 14; d_gene: .; j_gene: TRBJ1-2; CDR3nt: TGTGCCAGCAGTTCCCGCGACCCCCGGGATGGCTACACCTTC; CDR3aa: CASSSRDPRDGYTF
abundance: .; v_gene: TRBV7-3; len: 16; d_gene: .; j_gene: TRBJ1-1; CDR3nt: TGTGCCAGCAGCTTACAACAGCTATACATGAACACTGAAGCTTTCTTT; CDR3aa: CASSLQQLYMNTEAFF